This T cell receptor (beta chain) was sequenced for a study of T cells in localized non-small cell lung cancer. Study outcomes and limitations: T cell clonality was highest in uninvolved adjacent lung, above tumor. A median of approximately 50 clones ranked among the top 100 in tumor appeared in adjacent lung.

Germline CDR1 SQVTM, CDR2 ANQGSEA. The CDR3 has 11 residues. With 4 bases clipped from V and 8 bases from J, the junction kept 2 bases outside the gene matches. To note about this clone: Its cognate antigen is unknown.

TCRdb's table, derived via immunoSEQ multiplex PCR, lists solely in-frame clones and lacks some. The sample consists of 61,000 or so clones, 80% to 90% of them appearing once. This TCR came from a woman aged 40-69 years with stage I lung adenocarcinoma. The chain couples TRBV29-1 to TRBJ1-2, with TRBD1 identical over 9 bases. The specimen comprised peripheral blood, sampled before any cancer treatment. The CDR3 sequence: CSVGTGEGYTF. The CDR3 bases are TGCAGCGTTGGGACAGGGGAAGGCTACACCTTC.